These T cell receptor beta chains were read from a single sample in a study of T cells in Graves' hyperthyroidism and ophthalmopathy. TCRdb redid the calling of the multiplex PCR reads with MiXCR, one entry per CDR3 protein. The sample records under 600,000 distinct CDR3 sequences, approximately 15% being singletons. The specimen sequenced was blood. These receptors were collected from a woman aged 35 to 49 with Graves' ophthalmopathy. Each CDR3 is given with its conserved first and last residue. The D gene is left open where the match is weak. Some rows mark clone size as missing; the rest say once, few, many or name a class of expanded clone.

V	J	size	D	DNA	CDR3
TRBV20-1	TRBJ1-2	few	TRBD1	TGCAGTGCTAGCGGACAGGGCACACGCTACACCTTC	CSASGQGTRYTF
TRBV7-2	TRBJ2-1	few	TRBD2	TGTGCCAGCAGCGTTGGGGGACTAGCGGCAGAGCAGTTCTTC	CASSVGGLAAEQFF
TRBV30	TRBJ2-2	many	TRBD1	TGTGCCTGGAGTATACAGGGGGCCGGGGAGCTGTTTTTT	CAWSIQGAGELFF
TRBV5-5	TRBJ2-5	few	-	TGTGCCAGCAGCTTGGGGCCCCCCGGCCTGGTGAGGGAGACCCAGTACTTC	CASSLGPPGLVRETQYF
TRBV19	TRBJ2-2	-	TRBD2	TGTGCCAGTAGTATCTTTAGCGGGGTATCATCCGGGGAGCTGTTTTTT	CASSIFSGVSSGELFF
TRBV7-9	TRBJ1-4	few	-	TGTGCCAGCAGCTTTGGGGGCCAAGAAAAACTGTTTTTT	CASSFGGQEKLFF
TRBV12-3/TRBV12-4	TRBJ2-1	few	TRBD2	TGTGCCAGCAGTTTTAGGGGAAGCGGGAGAATCAACAATGAGCAGTTCTTC	CASSFRGSGRINNEQFF
TRBV2	TRBJ2-5	few	-	TGTGCCCAAAGGTCCAGGAACCAAGAGACCCAGTACTTC	CAQRSRNQETQYF
TRBV19	TRBJ2-7	-	-	TGTGCCAGTAGTCTGGGACCTTCTAGATCCTACGAGCAGTACTTC	CASSLGPSRSYEQYF
TRBV18	TRBJ1-5	many	-	TGTGCCAGCTCACCGGGGAGTAGCAATCAGCCCCAGCATTTT	CASSPGSSNQPQHF
TRBV28	TRBJ2-7	few	TRBD2	TGTGCCAGCAGGACTAGCGGGAGTTGGTACGAGCAGTACTTC	CASRTSGSWYEQYF
TRBV28	TRBJ1-5	few	-	TGTGCCAGCACCAAAGACAGTCCCCACAATCAGCCCCAGCATTTT	CASTKDSPHNQPQHF
TRBV9	TRBJ2-7	many	-	TGTGCCAGCAGCGTAAGATCAGGGCCACCCTACGAGCAGTACTTC	CASSVRSGPPYEQYF
TRBV12-3/TRBV12-4	TRBJ1-1	few	-	TGTGCCAGCAGTTTAAACTGGAGAGCTTTCTTT	CASSLNWRAFF
TRBV7-9	TRBJ2-5	many	TRBD1	TGTGCCAGCAGCTCAAAAGGGGGCTGGGGAGAGACCCAGTACTTC	CASSSKGGWGETQYF
TRBV28	TRBJ2-1	many	TRBD1	TGTGCCAGCAGTTTATGGGACAGGGCCAATGAGCAGTTCTTC	CASSLWDRANEQFF
TRBV7-9	TRBJ2-2	-	-	TGTGCCAGCAGCTTTGGACAGACCGGGGAGCTGTTTTTT	CASSFGQTGELFF
TRBV18	TRBJ2-3	few	-	TGTGCCAGCTCCCCCCAGGTCGGTAGCGAGACTAGCACAGATACGCAGTATTTT	CASSPQVGSETSTDTQYF
TRBV11-2	TRBJ1-1	many	-	TGTGCCAGCAGCTCCCTGGGGGGATGGGGCACTGAAGCTTTCTTT	CASSSLGGWGTEAFF
TRBV18	TRBJ2-1	many	-	TGTGCCAGCTCACCATATGTGATCAATGAGCAGTTCTTC	CASSPYVINEQFF
TRBV28	TRBJ1-3	few	-	TGTGCCAGCAGTTTAACAGCCTCCGGGACCTGGCCTGCAGAGGTATCTGGAAACACCATATATTTT	CASSLTASGTWPAEVSGNTIYF
TRBV5-6	TRBJ1-6	-	-	TGTGCCAGCAGCTCTCAACAGGGTAGGAGGAATTCACCCCTCCACTTT	CASSSQQGRRNSPLHF
TRBV27	TRBJ2-1	many	TRBD2	TGTGCCAGCAGTGAGCCCCAGACTAGCGGGCTTTACAATGAGCAGTTCTTC	CASSEPQTSGLYNEQFF
TRBV20-1	TRBJ1-2	few	-	TGCAGTGCTAGAGCCGGCTATGGCTACACCTTC	CSARAGYGYTF
TRBV28	TRBJ2-5	-	TRBD1	TGTGCCAGCACCCCATCAACCGGGACAGGGGTCGGACAACAGTACTTC	CASTPSTGTGVGQQYF
TRBV30	TRBJ1-2	many	TRBD1	TGTGCCTGGAGTCCCGAAAGCAGGGGGCATGGCTACACCTTC	CAWSPESRGHGYTF
TRBV28	TRBJ1-4	many	TRBD1	TGTGCCAGCAGAACGACAGGGGCAACTAATGAAAAACTGTTTTTT	CASRTTGATNEKLFF
TRBV12-3/TRBV12-4	TRBJ2-3	-	-	TGTGCCAGCACCCCGGGATTTAGCACAGATACGCAGTATTTT	CASTPGFSTDTQYF
TRBV11-2	TRBJ2-1	many	TRBD2	TGTGCCAGCAGTACAAGCGGGGGCTCCTACAATGAGCAGTTCTTC	CASSTSGGSYNEQFF
TRBV27	TRBJ2-7	many	-	TGTGCCAGCAGTCGACAATGGACAGCAGCGATTTACGAGCAGTACTTC	CASSRQWTAAIYEQYF
TRBV12-5	TRBJ2-3	-	-	TGTGCTAGTGGTTGGGGCGGGGTAACTGGGACAGATACGCAGTATTTT	CASGWGGVTGTDTQYF
TRBV7-3	TRBJ2-3	-	-	TGTGCCAGCAGCTTAACGTTAACCCGGGGTAGGAGGGATACGCAGTATTTT	CASSLTLTRGRRDTQYF
TRBV6-1	TRBJ1-1	many	TRBD1	TGTGCCAGCAGTACCACAGGGGAAGGCACTGAAGCTTTCTTT	CASSTTGEGTEAFF
TRBV3-1	TRBJ1-6	many	TRBD1	TGTGCCAGCAAAACAGGGGTTGGTTCACCCCTCCACTTT	CASKTGVGSPLHF
TRBV19	TRBJ1-1	few	-	TGTGCCAGTAGTATTCAGGGATTGAAAACTGAAGCTTTCTTT	CASSIQGLKTEAFF
TRBV2	TRBJ2-1	many	TRBD2	TGTGCCAGCAGCCCCGCCAGTAGCGGGAGATTGGGTGAGCAGTTCTTC	CASSPASSGRLGEQFF
TRBV11-2	TRBJ2-7	many	TRBD1	TGTGCCAGCAGCTTAGGGGACAGGGCCACCTACGAGCAGTACTTC	CASSLGDRATYEQYF
TRBV29-1	TRBJ2-1	-	-	TGCAGCTCATACTCTAGCAATGAGCAGTTCTTC	CSSYSSNEQFF